This T cell receptor beta chain was observed in a study of cytotoxic CD8 clonotypes in ibrutinib-treated CLL. Study-wide findings and caveats: The clonality rise at ibrutinib response reflected private clonotype expansion.

This clone was found a few times. Its cognate antigen is unknown. Measured with immunoSEQ multiplex PCR; TCRdb has only the in-frame clones, and not every one. The data hold about 130,000 clones, with about 79% observed a single time. CDR1 is KGHSH and CDR2 is LQKENI in the germline V gene. Trimming removed 2 bases from V and 0 bases from J; junction bases left unmatched: 3. The CDR3 runs 15 residues. V and J are TRBV18 and TRBJ1-1; 7 bases agree with TRBD1. The source of this sequence is a human donor with chronic lymphocytic leukemia. The sample consisted of PBMCs, taken after 12 months of ibrutinib treatment. In DNA, the CDR3 is TGTGCCAGCTCACCAACGACAGGGCTGAACACTGAAGCTTTCTTT. Protein sequence: CASSPTTGLNTEAFF.